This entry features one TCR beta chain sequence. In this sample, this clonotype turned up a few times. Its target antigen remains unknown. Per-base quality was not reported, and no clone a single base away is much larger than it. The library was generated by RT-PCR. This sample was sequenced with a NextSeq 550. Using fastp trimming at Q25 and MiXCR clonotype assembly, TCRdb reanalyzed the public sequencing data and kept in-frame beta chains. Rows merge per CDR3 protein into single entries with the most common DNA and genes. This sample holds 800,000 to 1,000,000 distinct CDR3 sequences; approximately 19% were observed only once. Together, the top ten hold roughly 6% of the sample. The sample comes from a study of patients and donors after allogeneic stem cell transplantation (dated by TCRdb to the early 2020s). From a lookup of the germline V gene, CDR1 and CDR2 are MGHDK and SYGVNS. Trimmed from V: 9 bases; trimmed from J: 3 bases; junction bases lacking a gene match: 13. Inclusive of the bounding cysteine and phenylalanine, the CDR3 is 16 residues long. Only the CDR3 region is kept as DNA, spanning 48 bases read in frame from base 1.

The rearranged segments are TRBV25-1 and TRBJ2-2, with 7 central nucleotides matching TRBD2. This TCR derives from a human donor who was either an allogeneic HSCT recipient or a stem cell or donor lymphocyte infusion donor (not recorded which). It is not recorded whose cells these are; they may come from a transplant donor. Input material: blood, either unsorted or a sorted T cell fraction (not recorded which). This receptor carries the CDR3 CASLSDSGGDTGELFF. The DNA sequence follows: TGTGCCAGTCTTTCGGACTCGGGGGGTGACACCGGGGAGCTGTTTTTT.